These 26 T cell receptor beta chains were all obtained from the same sample, sequenced in a study of tumor and adjacent non-tumor tissue in lung cancer. Three rounds of nested PCR, following a modified ARM-PCR protocol, produced the TCRbeta library. TCRdb used MiXCR to reprocess the multiplex PCR reads, holding one entry per CDR3 protein. The table includes about 85,000 distinct CDR3 sequences, around 57% detected once. No cell sorting was done before RNA was extracted from the tissue. Input material: lung tumor tissue. Every receptor here comes from a man aged 65-85 years with non-small cell lung cancer.

This sequence joins TRBV6-5 and TRBJ2-7; D is unresolved. CDR1 MNHEY and CDR2 SVGAGI come from the germline V gene. V lost 4 bases and J lost 6, with 28 bases in between. The CDR3 has 18 amino acids. CDR3 residues: CASSSPTQRMGTPCEQYF. In DNA form, the CDR3 reads TGTGCCAGCAGTTCCCCCACCCAACGCATGGGAACCCCCTGCGAGCAGTACTTC.

Worth noting for this clonotype: It may be a read error: a sequence one base away is much more abundant. The chain uses TRBV4-1 and TRBJ2-7; TRBD2 is a possible D gene (5 bases). V was trimmed by 8 bases and J by 2 bases, leaving 16 bases between them. The CDR3 loop spans 14 amino acids. Germline loops: CDR1 MGHRA, CDR2 YSYEKL. CDR3 DNA: TGCGCCAGCGGCCCTAGCCCAGAGGCCTACGAGCAGTACTTC. Its translation is CASGPSPEAYEQYF.

V usage is TRBV28 and J usage is TRBJ1-1; D possibly corresponds to TRBD1 (5 bases). V was shortened by 9 bases and J by 1 base, with 18 bases between the two germline ends. Per germline, CDR1 MDHEN and CDR2 SYDVKM. The CDR3 has 15 amino acids. DNA of the CDR3: TGTGCCAGGAGCTCCGGAGGGGTAGGGAACACTGAAGCTTTCTTT. It yields the protein CARSSGGVGNTEAFF.

This clonotype was picked up many times. The V and J genes are TRBV20-1 and TRBJ1-2; tentatively, D is TRBD1 (6 bases). CDR3 size: 12 residues. Germline values: CDR1 DFQATT, CDR2 SNEGSKA (reference sequence). The V end was cut by 1 base, the J end by 6 bases, with 9 bases between. CDR3 region: CSARAGVDGYTF. For the CDR3, the DNA is TGCAGTGCTAGAGCAGGGGTTGATGGCTACACCTTC.

A note on this clonotype: Relative to the germline gene, one junction end is altered; a read error may explain this. In DNA, the CDR3 is TGTGCCAGCAGCTACGACCTGAGAGGGACCCAATGCTTC. Translating gives CASSYDLRGTQCF. The chain recombines TRBV6-5 with TRBJ2-5; TRBD1 or TRBD2 may be the D gene (5 bases each). The germline V gene has CDR1 MNHEY and CDR2 SVGAGI. The CDR3 sequence is 13 residues long.

This clonotype was detected a few times. CDR3 bases: TGTGCCAGCCAACGAATGGTAGGACAGGGGACTGCTGAAGCTTTCTTT. Its translation: CASQRMVGQGTAEAFF. The genes are TRBV6-1 and TRBJ1-1; 9 bases are a match to TRBD1. This CDR3 is 16 amino acids long. Germline lookup yields CDR1 MNHNS and CDR2 SASEGT. The V segment lost 8 bases and the J segment 6 bases; nucleotides outside the gene matches: 16.

This clonotype was counted many times. The chain employs TRBV10-2 and TRBJ2-1; D is perhaps TRBD2 (5 bases). The CDR3 extends over 14 amino acids. Germline V gene lookup returns CDR1 WSHSY and CDR2 SAAADI. V lost 6 bases, J lost 8 bases, and 17 bases lay in between. The CDR3 nucleotides are TGCGCCAGCAGGGGCGGACCCGTCGGGGATGAGCAGTTCTTC. Its protein is CASRGGPVGDEQFF.

V gene TRBV20-1 combines with J gene TRBJ1-2, with 9 positions matching TRBD1. Germline-derived CDR1 and CDR2 are DFQATT and SNEGSKA (reference sequence). Trimming removed 5 bases from V and 5 bases from J; junction bases left unmatched: 6. This CDR3 has 13 amino acids. This CDR3 is CSAPQGAGYGYTF. Written as DNA, the CDR3 is TGCAGTGCTCCACAGGGGGCTGGGTATGGCTACACCTTC.

With regard to this clonotype: A junction boundary mismatches the germline segment, possibly from a read error. The J gene is TRBJ2-3, the V gene TRBV5-1; 7 positions match TRBD2. The CDR3 has 16 residues. The germline V gene has CDR1 SGHRS and CDR2 YFSETQ. Here the CDR3 DNA reads TGCGCCAGCAGCTTGGATCTAGCGGCTGGCACAGGTACGCAGTATTTT. As protein: CASSLDLAAGTGTQYF. Filled out from reference TRBV5-1 and TRBJ2-3, the complete variable domain reads KAGVTQTPRYLIKTRGQQVTLSCSPISGHRSVSWYQQTPGQGLQFLFEYFSETQRNKGNFPGRFSGRQFSNSRSEMNVSTLELGDSALYLCASSLDLAAGTGTQYFGPGTRLTVL.

As concerns this clonotype: This may arise from a read error, as a much more abundant clone is one base away. The chain uses TRBV7-9 and TRBJ2-1; 9 nucleotides line up with TRBD2. The germline V gene encodes CDR1 SEHNR and CDR2 FQNEAQ (reference sequence). V lost 5 bases to trimming and J lost 5 bases; unmatched junction nucleotides: 10. This CDR3 has 16 amino acids. In nucleotides, the CDR3 is TGTGCCAGCAGCCACATAGCGGGAGAGACTAACAATGAGCAGTTCTTC. Amino acid sequence: CASSHIAGETNNEQFF. Looking up the rest from reference TRBV7-9 and TRBJ2-1 gives the full variable domain: DTGVSQNPRHKITKRGQNVTFRCDPISEHNRLYWYRQTLGQGPEFLTYFQNEAQLEKSRLLSDRFSAERPKGSFSTLEIQRTEQGDSAMYLCASSHIAGETNNEQFFGPGTRLTVL.

The CDR3 reads CATAAGFTDTQYF. The CDR3 nucleotides are TGTGCCACAGCGGCGGGGTTCACAGATACGCAGTATTTT. The chain carries TRBV7-9 and TRBJ2-3; D is perhaps TRBD2 (6 bases). Germline values: CDR1 SEHNR, CDR2 FQNEAQ (reference sequence). The CDR3 has 13 amino acids. V was trimmed by 10 bases and J by 2 bases, leaving 13 bases between them.

The chain employs TRBV6-1 and TRBJ1-5; 8 nucleotides line up with TRBD1. This CDR3 spans 18 amino acids. V lost 6 bases and J lost 0; bases outside the gene matches: 13. CDR1 is MNHNS, CDR2 SASEGT, per germline. The DNA of the CDR3 is TGTGCCAGCAGAGCGAGAGAGGCAGGGGGCTTTAGCAATCAGCCCCAGCATTTT. Translated, it gives CASRAREAGGFSNQPQHF.

This chain links TRBV11-2 with TRBJ2-1; the match to TRBD2 covers 7 bases. Per germline, CDR1 SGHAT and CDR2 FQNNGV. The CDR3 loop spans 16 amino acids. V shed 7 bases, J shed 8 bases, and the junction held 17 bases outside the gene matches. For the CDR3, the DNA is TGTGCCAGCATGCGGGCGTTCGCGGGGGAAAACGATGAGCAGTTCTTC. It codes for CASMRAFAGENDEQFF.

The V gene is TRBV4-1, the J gene TRBJ1-5; a possible D gene is TRBD1 (6 bases). CDR1 MGHRA and CDR2 YSYEKL come from the germline V gene. CDR3 length equals 17 residues. V shed 7 bases and J shed 4 bases, with 23 bases lying between them. CDR3 amino acids: CASNQNYREYSNQPQHF. CDR3 sequence (DNA): TGCGCCAGCAACCAGAACTACAGGGAATATAGTAATCAGCCCCAGCATTTT.

Comments on this clonotype: A much larger clone lies a single base off, so this may be a read error. This chain joins TRBV7-9 and TRBJ2-1; 7 positions agree with TRBD1. The CDR3 totals 16 residues. CDR1 is SEHNR and CDR2 is FQNEAQ in the germline V gene (reference sequence). V lost 2 bases, J lost 6 bases, and 10 bases stayed unmatched. Here the CDR3 DNA reads TGTGCCAGCAGCTTAATGGGACAGAGCTTCGGCAATGAGCAGTTCTTC. Translation: CASSLMGQSFGNEQFF. Drawing the rest from reference TRBV7-9 and TRBJ2-1, the complete variable domain is DTGVSQNPRHKITKRGQNVTFRCDPISEHNRLYWYRQTLGQGPEFLTYFQNEAQLEKSRLLSDRFSAERPKGSFSTLEIQRTEQGDSAMYLCASSLMGQSFGNEQFFGPGTRLTVL.

This clonotype was seen once. The junction shows a germline mismatch at one end, possibly a read error. This sequence joins TRBV6-5 and TRBJ1-1; 7 nucleotides match TRBD1. The CDR3 extends over 12 amino acids. In germline, CDR1 is MNHEY, CDR2 SVGAGI. CDR3 residues: CANQGGRLEAFF. For the CDR3, the DNA is TGTGCCAACCAGGGGGGACGGCTTGAAGCTTTCTTC.

The V call is TRBV20-1, the J call TRBJ2-5, with TRBD1 identical over 8 bases. V shed 6 bases and J 4 bases; nucleotides not matched to a gene: 10. This CDR3 is 14 amino acids long. Germline V gives CDR1 DFQATT, CDR2 SNEGSKA (reference sequence). CDR3 in amino acids: CSATRDRQGETQYF. The CDR3, as DNA: TGCAGTGCAACCCGGGACAGGCAGGGAGAGACCCAGTACTTC.

V and J are TRBV28 and TRBJ2-5; the D call may be TRBD1 or TRBD2 (6 bases each). The CDR3 is made up of 14 amino acids. The germline V and J ends were trimmed by 6 bases and 7 bases, with 18 bases remaining between them. Germline V gene data show CDR1 as MDHEN and CDR2 as SYDVKM. CDR3 DNA sequence: TGTGCCAGCAGACCGGGACTCCAAGGGGGGACCCAGTACTTC. It specifies CASRPGLQGGTQYF.

This clonotype was found many times. The chain recombines TRBV5-1 with TRBJ2-1; the match to TRBD2 covers 8 bases. The germline CDR1 and CDR2 sequences are SGHRS and YFSETQ. The V and J ends lost 4 bases and 4 bases, in that order; junction bases with no gene match: 13. CDR3 length: 17 amino acids. CDR3 coding DNA: TGCGCCAGCAGCCGCGGGGAGCGGGGGACACTTTACAATGAGCAGTTCTTC. Protein: CASSRGERGTLYNEQFF.

The genes are TRBV29-1 and TRBJ2-2; 9 bases agree with TRBD2. V shed 7 bases and J 7 bases; nucleotides not matched to a gene: 16. Germline CDR1 is SQVTM and CDR2 is ANQGSEA. This CDR3 region has 16 residues. CDR3 sequence: CSATGGGAISIGELFF. CDR3 bases: TGCAGCGCTACTGGCGGGGGGGCCATATCAATCGGGGAGCTGTTTTTT.

This clonotype was seen a handful of times. A much larger clone differs from this one at a single base, so this may be a read error. This chain uses TRBV20-1 with TRBJ1-1; D perhaps matches TRBD1 (5 bases). The CDR3 totals 12 residues. Germline values: CDR1 DFQATT, CDR2 SNEGSKA (reference sequence). This CDR3 reads CSAEQGGTEASF. As DNA, the CDR3 is TGCAGTGCTGAGCAGGGAGGCACTGAAGCTTCCTTT.

V and J are TRBV4-2 and TRBJ2-1, with a weak D call TRBD1 (5 bases). Deletions cut 9 bases from V and 4 bases from J, with 19 bases between. CDR1 and CDR2 from the germline V gene are LGHNA and YNFKEQ. CDR3 size: 15 residues. CDR3 bases: TGTGCCAGTGGCCAAGATTACAACAGGTACAATGAGCAGTTCTTC. This sequence encodes CASGQDYNRYNEQFF.

In the case of this clonotype: One end of the junction varies from germline; a read error may be responsible. The chain is built from TRBV4-2 and TRBJ2-5; 9 positions match TRBD2. Germline CDR1 is LGHNA and CDR2 is YNFKEQ. The CDR3 is 14 residues long. DNA for the CDR3: TGTACCAGCGGCCAAGTTAGCGGGGGAGAGACCCAGTACTTC. Its protein product is CTSGQVSGGETQYF.

This clonotype was seen ten or more times. The chain combines TRBV29-1 with TRBJ1-1; D not certain. The CDR3 extends over 12 amino acids. V was clipped by 5 bases and J by 3 bases, with 10 bases between them. Germline V CDR1 and CDR2: SQVTM, ANQGSEA. CDR3 sequence: CSVKSVDTEAFF. The CDR3 coding sequence is TGCAGCGTTAAGAGTGTGGACACTGAAGCTTTCTTT.

Concerning this clonotype: The junction and the germline gene differ at one end; a read error may be behind it. The chain uses TRBV11-2 and TRBJ2-2; 9 bases are shared with TRBD2. The CDR3 extends over 16 amino acids. CDR1 and CDR2 (germline): SGHAT, FQNNGV. In DNA form, the CDR3 reads TGTGCCACCAGCCCGGCGGGGGGGTTAAGCGCCGAGGAGCTGTTTTTT. This translates into CATSPAGGLSAEELFF.

As to this clonotype: An end of the junction does not agree with germline; a read error may underlie this. The chain joins TRBV12-3 or TRBV12-4 to TRBJ2-7; the D is unclear. The CDR3 loop spans 12 amino acids. CDR3 loop: CTSSPTYYVQYF. As DNA, the CDR3 is TGTACCAGCAGTCCGACATACTATGTGCAGTACTTC.